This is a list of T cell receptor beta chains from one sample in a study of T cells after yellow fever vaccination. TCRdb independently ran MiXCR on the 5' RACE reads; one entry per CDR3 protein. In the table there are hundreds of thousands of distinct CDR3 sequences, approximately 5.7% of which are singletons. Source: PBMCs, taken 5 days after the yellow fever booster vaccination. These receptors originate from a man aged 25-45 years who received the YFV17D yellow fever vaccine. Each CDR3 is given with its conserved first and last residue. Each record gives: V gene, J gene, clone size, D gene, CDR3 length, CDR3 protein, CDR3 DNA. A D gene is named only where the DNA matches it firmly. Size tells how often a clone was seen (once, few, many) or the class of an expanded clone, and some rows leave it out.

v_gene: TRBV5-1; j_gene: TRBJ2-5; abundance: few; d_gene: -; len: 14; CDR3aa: CASSTTGGGETQYF; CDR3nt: TGCGCCAGCAGCACCACAGGTGGCGGAGAGACCCAGTACTTC
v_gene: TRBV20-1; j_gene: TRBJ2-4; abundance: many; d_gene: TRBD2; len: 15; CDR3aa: CSARGGGGGKNIQYF; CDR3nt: TGCAGTGCTAGAGGAGGCGGCGGGGGCAAAAACATTCAGTACTTC
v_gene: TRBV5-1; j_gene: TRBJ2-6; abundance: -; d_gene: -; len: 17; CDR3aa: CASSLVLSQSGANVLTF; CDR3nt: TGCGCCAGCAGCTTGGTCCTTTCCCAGTCTGGGGCCAACGTCCTGACTTTC
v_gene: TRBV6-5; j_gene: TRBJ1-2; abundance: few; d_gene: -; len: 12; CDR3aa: CASNRRLGGYTF; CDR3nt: TGTGCCAGCAACCGCCGACTTGGGGGCTACACCTTC
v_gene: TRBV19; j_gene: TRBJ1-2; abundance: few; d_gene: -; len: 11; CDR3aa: CASRGHTGYTF; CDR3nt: TGTGCCAGTAGGGGTCATACGGGCTACACCTTC
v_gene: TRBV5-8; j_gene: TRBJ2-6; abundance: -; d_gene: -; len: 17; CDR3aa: CASSPGPGSSGANVLTF; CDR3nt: TGTGCCAGCAGCCCGGGGCCAGGGTCCTCTGGGGCCAACGTCCTGACTTTC
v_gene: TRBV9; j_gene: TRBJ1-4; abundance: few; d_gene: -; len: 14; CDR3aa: CASSGGERPEKLFF; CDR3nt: TGTGCCAGCAGCGGGGGGGAGCGCCCTGAAAAACTGTTTTTT
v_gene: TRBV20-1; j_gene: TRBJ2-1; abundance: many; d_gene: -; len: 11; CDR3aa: CSARLPSEQFF; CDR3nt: TGCAGTGCTCGACTCCCCAGTGAGCAGTTCTTC
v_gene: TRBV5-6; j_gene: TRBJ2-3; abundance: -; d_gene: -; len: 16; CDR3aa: CASSSAQVGSTDTQYF; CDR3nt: TGTGCCAGCAGCTCGGCGCAGGTCGGGAGCACAGATACGCAGTATTTT
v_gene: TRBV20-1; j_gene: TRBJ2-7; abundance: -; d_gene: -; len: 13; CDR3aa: CSAGGGVPYEQYF; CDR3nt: TGCAGTGCCGGAGGTGGCGTTCCCTACGAGCAGTACTTC
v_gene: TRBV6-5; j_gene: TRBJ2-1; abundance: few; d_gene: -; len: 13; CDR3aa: CASSYAGFDEQFF; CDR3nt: TGTGCCAGCAGTTACGCAGGGTTCGATGAGCAGTTCTTC
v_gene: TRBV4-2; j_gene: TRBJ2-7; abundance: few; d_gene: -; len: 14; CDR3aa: CASSPERTDYEQYF; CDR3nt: TGTGCCAGCAGCCCCGAGAGGACAGATTACGAGCAGTACTTC
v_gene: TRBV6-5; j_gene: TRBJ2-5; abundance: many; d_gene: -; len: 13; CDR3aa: CASSYGLRETQYF; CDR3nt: TGTGCCAGCAGTTACGGGTTAAGGGAGACCCAGTACTTC
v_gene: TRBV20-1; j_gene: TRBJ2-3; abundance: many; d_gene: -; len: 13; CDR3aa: CSASRQGRDTQYF; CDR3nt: TGCAGTGCTAGTCGGCAGGGTAGAGATACGCAGTATTTT
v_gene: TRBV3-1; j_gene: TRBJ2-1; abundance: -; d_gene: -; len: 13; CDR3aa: CASSQESRNEQFF; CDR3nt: TGTGCCAGCAGCCAAGAAAGCAGGAATGAGCAGTTCTTC
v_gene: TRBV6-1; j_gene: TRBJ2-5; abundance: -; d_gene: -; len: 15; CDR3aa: CASRPPGAGFETQYF; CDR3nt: TGTGCCAGCAGACCCCCCGGAGCTGGTTTTGAGACCCAGTACTTC
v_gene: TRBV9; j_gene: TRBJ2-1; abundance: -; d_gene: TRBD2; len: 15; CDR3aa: CASSPGGSINNEQFF; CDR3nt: TGTGCCAGCAGCCCGGGCGGGAGTATCAATAATGAGCAGTTCTTC
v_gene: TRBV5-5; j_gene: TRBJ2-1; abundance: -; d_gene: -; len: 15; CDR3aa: CASRRGDSSYNEQFF; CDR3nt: TGTGCCAGCAGACGCGGGGACAGTTCCTACAATGAGCAGTTCTTC
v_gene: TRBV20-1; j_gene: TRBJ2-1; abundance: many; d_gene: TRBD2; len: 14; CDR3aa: CSAINLAGGNEQFF; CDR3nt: TGCAGTGCTATAAACCTAGCGGGGGGGAATGAGCAGTTCTTC
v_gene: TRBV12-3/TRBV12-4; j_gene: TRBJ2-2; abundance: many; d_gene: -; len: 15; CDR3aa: CASSLRVANTGELFF; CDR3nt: TGTGCCAGCAGTTTAAGGGTCGCGAACACCGGGGAGCTGTTTTTT
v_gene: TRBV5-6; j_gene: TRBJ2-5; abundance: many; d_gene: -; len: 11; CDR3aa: CASSLLETQYF; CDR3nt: TGTGCCAGCAGCTTACTAGAGACCCAGTACTTC
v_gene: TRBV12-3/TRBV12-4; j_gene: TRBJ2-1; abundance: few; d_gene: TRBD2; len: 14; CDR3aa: CASSQTSGSAREFF; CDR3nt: TGTGCCAGCAGTCAGACTAGCGGGAGCGCTCGCGAGTTCTTC
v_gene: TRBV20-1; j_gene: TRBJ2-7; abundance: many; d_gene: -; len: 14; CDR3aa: CSAVPGQNLYEQYF; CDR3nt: TGCAGTGCTGTACCTGGACAGAACCTCTACGAGCAGTACTTC
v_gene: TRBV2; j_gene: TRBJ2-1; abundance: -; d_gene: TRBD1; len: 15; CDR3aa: CASSPDRGSFDEQFF; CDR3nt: TGTGCCAGCAGCCCGGACAGGGGGAGTTTTGATGAGCAGTTCTTC
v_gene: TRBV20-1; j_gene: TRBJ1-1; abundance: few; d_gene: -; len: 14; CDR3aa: CSASPGDVNTEAFF; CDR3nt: TGCAGTGCTAGCCCCGGAGATGTGAACACTGAAGCTTTCTTT